These 20 T cell receptor beta chains were all obtained from the same sample, sequenced in a study of blood T cell repertoires in COVID-19. TCRdb's copy holds only in-frame clones and misses some; the assay was immunoSEQ multiplex PCR. Of over 250,000 clones in the sample, approximately 89% were seen once. The material sequenced was peripheral blood. Receptors were obtained from a woman in her 30s with COVID-19, enrolled during active disease.

Comment on this clone: Other DNA sequences in this sample translate to the same CDR3. This chain connects TRBV6-5 to TRBJ2-7; 7 nucleotides align to TRBD1. Losses at the gene ends were 6 bases for V and 0 bases for J; bases not matched to a gene: 2. CDR1 is MNHEY and CDR2 is SVGAGI in the germline V gene. This CDR3 comprises 13 residues. CDR3 DNA: TGTGCCAGCAGGCGACAGGGCTCCTACGAGCAGTACTTC. Protein sequence: CASRRQGSYEQYF.

The CDR3 DNA is TGCAGCGCATACACAGACTCCTACGAGCAGTACTTC. It is translated as CSAYTDSYEQYF. This sequence joins TRBV29-1 and TRBJ2-7; D remains ambiguous. V lost 7 bases to trimming and J lost 0 bases, with 10 bases between them. The CDR3 length is 12 residues. CDR1 and CDR2 from the germline V gene are SQVTM and ANQGSEA.

The chain links TRBV27 to TRBJ2-1, with D possibly being TRBD2 (5 bases). From germline, CDR1 is MNHEY and CDR2 SMNVEV (reference sequence). Trimming shortened V by 9 bases and J by 6 bases, and 12 bases separated the two germline ends. This CDR3 comprises 12 residues. In DNA form, the CDR3 reads TGTGCCAGTCTTGGACTTAGCAATGAGCAGTTCTTC. Residues: CASLGLSNEQFF.

The chain recombines TRBV7-9 with TRBJ2-2, with D perhaps matching TRBD1 (5 bases). Germline CDR1 is SEHNR and CDR2 is FQNEAQ (reference sequence). V gave up 2 bases and J gave up 7 bases, with 20 bases separating them. The CDR3 sequence is 17 residues long. CDR3 sequence (DNA): TGTGCCAGCAGCTTAATTCCAGAGACAGATAAGAACGGGGAGCTGTTTTTT. Translating it yields CASSLIPETDKNGELFF.

The rearrangement joins TRBV3-1 (or the pseudogene TRBV3-2) to TRBJ2-7; possibly TRBD2 for D (6 bases). The germline CDR1 and CDR2 sequences are LGHDT and YNNKEL (reference sequence). This CDR3 spans 14 amino acids. V lost 0 bases to trimming and J lost 6 bases, with 12 bases between them. The CDR3 sequence is CASSQDPTSREQYF. The CDR3 coding sequence is TGTGCCAGCAGCCAAGATCCCACTAGCCGCGAGCAGTACTTC.

The chain employs TRBV15 and TRBJ1-1, with a weak D call TRBD1 (6 bases). This CDR3 spans 14 amino acids. The germline V gene has CDR1 LNHNV and CDR2 YYDKDF (reference sequence). V lost 4 bases to trimming and J lost 3 bases, with 12 bases between them. The CDR3 spells CATSTTGPYTEAFF. CDR3 DNA sequence: TGTGCCACCAGCACTACAGGGCCTTACACTGAAGCTTTCTTT. The variable domain in full, with the rest retrieved from reference TRBV15 and TRBJ1-1, is DAMVIQNPRYQVTQFGKPVTLSCSQTLNHNVMYWYQQKSSQAPKLLFHYYDKDFNNEADTPDNFQSRRPNTSFCFLDIRSPGLGDTAMYLCATSTTGPYTEAFFGQGTRLTVV.

This chain connects TRBV30 to TRBJ1-1; perhaps TRBD1 as D (5 bases). The V and J ends lost 0 bases and 14 bases respectively, with 22 bases between them. The germline CDR1 and CDR2 sequences are GTSNPN and SVGIG (reference sequence). This CDR3 is 14 amino acids long. The CDR3 DNA reads as TGTGCCTGGAGTGTACGTGGGGATGTGGCAGGGTCCTTCTTT. Residues: CAWSVRGDVAGSFF.

The chain recombines TRBV27 with TRBJ1-1; D is possibly TRBD1 (6 bases). The germline V gene encodes CDR1 MNHEY and CDR2 SMNVEV (reference sequence). The CDR3 has 17 residues. Trimming removed 7 bases from V and 1 base from J, with 22 bases in between. The CDR3: CASIPVAAGRGNTEAFF. CDR3 sequence (DNA): TGTGCCAGCATCCCAGTTGCCGCGGGCAGGGGGAACACTGAAGCTTTCTTT.

This chain joins TRBV5-4 and TRBJ1-4; 9 nucleotides agree with TRBD1. Germline V gene lookup returns CDR1 SGHNT and CDR2 YYREEE (reference sequence). The CDR3 has 15 residues. Unmatched junction bases numbered 9, after V lost 4 bases and J lost 8 bases. The CDR3 nucleotides are TGTGCCAGCAGCCCGACTGGGACAGGGAACGAAAAACTGTTTTTT. Protein sequence: CASSPTGTGNEKLFF. Full variable domain (rest looked up from reference TRBV5-4 and TRBJ1-4): ETGVTQSPTHLIKTRGQQVTLRCSSQSGHNTVSWYQQALGQGPQFIFQYYREEENGRGNFPPRFSGLQFPNYSSELNVNALELDDSALYLCASSPTGTGNEKLFFGSGTQLSVL.

This chain uses TRBV5-1 with TRBJ2-5; 9 bases map to TRBD1. V lost 3 bases to trimming and J lost 4 bases; unmatched junction nucleotides: 10. The CDR3 is 16 amino acids. Germline-derived CDR1 and CDR2 are SGHRS and YFSETQ. The CDR3 DNA reads as TGCGCCAGCAGCTGGGGGACAGGGATAATAGGAGAGACCCAGTACTTC. Encoded protein: CASSWGTGIIGETQYF.

V usage is TRBV7-9 and J usage is TRBJ1-1, with D unresolved. CDR3 length equals 14 residues. Germline CDR1 reads SEHNR; CDR2 reads FQNEAQ (reference sequence). V lost 1 base and J lost 4, with 10 bases in between. This chain's CDR3 is CASSLERSRTEAFF. CDR3 in DNA: TGTGCCAGCAGCTTAGAACGGAGTCGCACTGAAGCTTTCTTT.

The chain links TRBV11-2 to TRBJ2-7, with D hard to call. The CDR3 has 14 residues. Germline CDR1 reads SGHAT; CDR2 reads FQNNGV. Trimming shortened V by 1 base and J by 5 bases, and 12 bases separated the two germline ends. The CDR3 here is CASSLGTEFHEQYF. CDR3 nucleotides: TGTGCCAGCAGCTTAGGCACGGAGTTCCACGAGCAGTACTTC. The full variable domain, rest sourced from reference TRBV11-2 and TRBJ2-7, is EAGVAQSPRYKIIEKRQSVAFWCNPISGHATLYWYQQILGQGPKLLIQFQNNGVVDDSQLPKDRFSAERLKGVDSTLKIQPAKLEDSAVYLCASSLGTEFHEQYFGPGTRLTVT.

This CDR3 is CASSPRGSKHTGELFF. CDR3 in DNA: TGTGCCAGCAGCCCCCGGGGGTCCAAACACACCGGGGAGCTGTTTTTT. The chain uses TRBV3-1 (or the pseudogene TRBV3-2) and TRBJ2-2, with a tentative D call TRBD2 (6 bases). Trimming took off 4 bases at V and 3 bases at J, with 15 bases between the two ends. Germline assignment: CDR1 LGHDT and CDR2 YNNKEL (reference sequence). The CDR3 loop spans 16 amino acids.

This chain links TRBV11-2 with TRBJ1-1; D is ambiguous. Germline values: CDR1 SGHAT, CDR2 FQNNGV. The CDR3 is 14 residues long. The ends were cut back, 6 bases at V and 1 base at J, with 12 bases in the middle. The CDR3 DNA reads as TGTGCCAGCAGGCAGCCAGGCAGGAACACTGAAGCTTTCTTT. It codes for CASRQPGRNTEAFF.

This chain connects TRBV29-1 to TRBJ2-4; TRBD2 matches 14 bases. Germline CDR1 reads SQVTM; CDR2 reads ANQGSEA. Germline trimming cut 4 bases from V and 6 bases from J; bases unmatched to any gene: 11. The CDR3 spans 17 residues. CDR3 in amino acids: CSVGKRLAGGVGNIQYF. The CDR3, as DNA: TGCAGCGTTGGGAAAAGACTAGCGGGAGGGGTCGGAAACATTCAGTACTTC.

V usage is TRBV2 and J usage is TRBJ1-2; 9 nucleotides agree with TRBD1. The CDR3 consists of 16 residues. Germline-derived CDR1 and CDR2 are SNHLY and FYNNEI. V shed 1 base, J shed 6 bases, and the junction held 9 bases outside the gene matches. The CDR3 DNA is TGTGCCAGCAGTGAAGGACGACGGACAGGGGTTGATGGCTACACCTTC. It is translated as CASSEGRRTGVDGYTF.

The rearrangement joins TRBV19 to TRBJ2-2, with 8 nucleotides matching TRBD1. V was pared by 3 bases and J by 2 bases, with 5 bases of the junction left unmatched. This CDR3 is 16 amino acids long. Germline CDR1 is LNHDA and CDR2 is SQIVND (reference sequence). The CDR3 reads CASSIFGQGNTGELFF. The DNA for the CDR3 is TGTGCCAGTAGTATCTTCGGACAGGGCAACACCGGGGAGCTGTTTTTT. Using reference TRBV19 and TRBJ2-2 for the parts outside the CDR3, the full variable domain is DGGITQSPKYLFRKEGQNVTLSCEQNLNHDAMYWYRQDPGQGLRLIYYSQIVNDFQKGDIAEGYSVSREKKESFPLTVTSAQKNPTAFYLCASSIFGQGNTGELFFGEGSRLTVL.

This chain joins TRBV3-1 (or the pseudogene TRBV3-2) and TRBJ2-7; D possibly corresponds to TRBD1 (6 bases). The V end lost 6 bases, the J end lost 7 bases, and 13 bases lay between the germline ends. Germline CDR1 reads LGHDT; CDR2 reads YNNKEL (reference sequence). The CDR3 totals 12 residues. The CDR3: CASRNTRGEQYF. CDR3 bases: TGTGCCAGCAGGAACACCAGGGGAGAGCAGTACTTC.

The chain is built from TRBV28 and TRBJ1-4; 9 bases align to TRBD1. Trimming removed 3 bases from V and 8 bases from J; junction bases left unmatched: 7. This CDR3 spans 15 amino acids. Germline V lookup: CDR1 MDHEN, CDR2 SYDVKM. The CDR3 loop is CASSLPGQGDEKLFF. The CDR3 bases are TGTGCCAGCAGTTTGCCGGGACAGGGAGACGAAAAACTGTTTTTT.

This chain joins TRBV28 and TRBJ1-2; 8 bases match TRBD1. Losses at the gene ends were 4 bases for V and 6 bases for J; bases not matched to a gene: 7. CDR3 length: 14 amino acids. CDR1 MDHEN and CDR2 SYDVKM come from the germline V gene. CDR3 bases: TGTGCCAGCAGTTACCGGGACAGGATTAATGGCTACACCTTC. This gives the protein CASSYRDRINGYTF.